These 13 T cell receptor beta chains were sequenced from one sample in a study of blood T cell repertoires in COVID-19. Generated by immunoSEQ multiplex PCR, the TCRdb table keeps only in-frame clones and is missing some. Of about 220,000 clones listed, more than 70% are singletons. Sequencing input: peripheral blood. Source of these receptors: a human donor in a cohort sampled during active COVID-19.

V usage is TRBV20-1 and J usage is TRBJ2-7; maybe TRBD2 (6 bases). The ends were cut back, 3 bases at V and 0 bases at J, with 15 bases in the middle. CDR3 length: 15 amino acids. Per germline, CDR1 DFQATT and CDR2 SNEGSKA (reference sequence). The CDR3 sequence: CSASLAGRSSYEQYF. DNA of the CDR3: TGCAGTGCTAGTTTGGCGGGGCGAAGCTCCTACGAGCAGTACTTC.

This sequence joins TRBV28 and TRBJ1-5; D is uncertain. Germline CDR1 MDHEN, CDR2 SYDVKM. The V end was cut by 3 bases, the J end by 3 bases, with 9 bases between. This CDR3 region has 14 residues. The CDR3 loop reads CASSFPGPNQPQHF. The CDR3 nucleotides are TGTGCCAGCAGTTTTCCTGGGCCCAATCAGCCCCAGCATTTT.

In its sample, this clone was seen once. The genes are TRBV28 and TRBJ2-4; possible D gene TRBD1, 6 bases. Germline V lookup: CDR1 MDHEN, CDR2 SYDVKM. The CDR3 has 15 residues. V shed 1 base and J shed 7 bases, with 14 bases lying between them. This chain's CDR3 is CASSLYLQGGNIQYF. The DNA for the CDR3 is TGTGCCAGCAGTTTATACCTACAGGGTGGGAACATTCAGTACTTC.

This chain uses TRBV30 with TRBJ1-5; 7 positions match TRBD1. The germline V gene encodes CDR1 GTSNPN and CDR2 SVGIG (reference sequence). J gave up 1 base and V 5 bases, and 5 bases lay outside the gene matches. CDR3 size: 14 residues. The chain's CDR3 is CAWDRVGSNQPQHF. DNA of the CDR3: TGTGCCTGGGACAGGGTTGGGAGCAATCAGCCCCAGCATTTT.

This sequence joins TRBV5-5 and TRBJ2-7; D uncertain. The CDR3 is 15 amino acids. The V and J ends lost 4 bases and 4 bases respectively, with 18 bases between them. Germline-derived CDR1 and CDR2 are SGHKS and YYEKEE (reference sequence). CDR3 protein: CASSERVQSAYEQYF. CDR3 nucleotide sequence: TGTGCCAGCAGCGAAAGAGTACAGTCGGCATACGAGCAGTACTTC.

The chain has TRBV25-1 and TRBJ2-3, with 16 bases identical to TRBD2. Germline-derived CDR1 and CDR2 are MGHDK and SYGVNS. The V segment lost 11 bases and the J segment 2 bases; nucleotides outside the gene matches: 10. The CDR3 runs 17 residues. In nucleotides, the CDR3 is TGTGCCGTAAGGGGACTAGCGGGGGGGGAGAACACAGATACGCAGTATTTT. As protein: CAVRGLAGGENTDTQYF.

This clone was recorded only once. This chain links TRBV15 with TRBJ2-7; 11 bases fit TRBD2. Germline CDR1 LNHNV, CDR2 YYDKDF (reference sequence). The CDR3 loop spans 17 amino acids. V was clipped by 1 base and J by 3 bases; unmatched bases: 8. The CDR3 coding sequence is TGTGCCACCAGCAGAGGGCGACTAGCGGGGACCCTCTACGAGCAGTACTTC. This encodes CATSRGRLAGTLYEQYF.

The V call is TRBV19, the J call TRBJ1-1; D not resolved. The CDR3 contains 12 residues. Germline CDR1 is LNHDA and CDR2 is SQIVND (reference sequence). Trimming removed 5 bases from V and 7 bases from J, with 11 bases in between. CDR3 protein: CASSPRVGEAFF. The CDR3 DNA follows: TGTGCCAGTAGTCCGCGGGTGGGTGAAGCTTTCTTT.

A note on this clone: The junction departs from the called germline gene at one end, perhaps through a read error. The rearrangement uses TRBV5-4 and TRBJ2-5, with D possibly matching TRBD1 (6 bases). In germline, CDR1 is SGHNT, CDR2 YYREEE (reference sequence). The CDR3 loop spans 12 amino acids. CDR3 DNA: TGCGTACATGGGACATTACAAGAGACCCAGTACTTC. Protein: CVHGTLQETQYF.

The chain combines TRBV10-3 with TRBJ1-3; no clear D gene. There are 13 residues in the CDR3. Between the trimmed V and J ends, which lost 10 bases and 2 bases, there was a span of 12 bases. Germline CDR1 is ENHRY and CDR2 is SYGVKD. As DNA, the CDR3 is TGTGCCACCACATCCGGGACTGGAAACACCATATATTTT. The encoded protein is CATTSGTGNTIYF.

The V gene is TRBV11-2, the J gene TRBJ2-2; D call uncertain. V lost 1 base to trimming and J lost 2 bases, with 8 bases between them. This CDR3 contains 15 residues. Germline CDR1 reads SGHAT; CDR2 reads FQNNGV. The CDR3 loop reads CASSLVTFNTGELFF. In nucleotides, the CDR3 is TGTGCCAGCAGCTTAGTGACATTTAACACCGGGGAGCTGTTTTTT.

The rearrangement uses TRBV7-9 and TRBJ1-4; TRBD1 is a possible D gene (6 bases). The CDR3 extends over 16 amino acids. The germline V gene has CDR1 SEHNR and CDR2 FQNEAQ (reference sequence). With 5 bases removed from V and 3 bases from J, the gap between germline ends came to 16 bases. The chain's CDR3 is CASSTVAGAANEKLFF. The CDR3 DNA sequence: TGTGCCAGCAGCACAGTGGCGGGGGCCGCTAATGAAAAACTGTTTTTT.

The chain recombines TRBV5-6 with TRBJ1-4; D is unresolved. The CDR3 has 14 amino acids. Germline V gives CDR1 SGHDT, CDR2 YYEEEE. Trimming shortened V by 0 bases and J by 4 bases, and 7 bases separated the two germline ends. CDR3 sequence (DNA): TGTGCCAGCAGCTTGGGGCGGATTAATGAAAAACTGTTTTTT. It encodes CASSLGRINEKLFF.